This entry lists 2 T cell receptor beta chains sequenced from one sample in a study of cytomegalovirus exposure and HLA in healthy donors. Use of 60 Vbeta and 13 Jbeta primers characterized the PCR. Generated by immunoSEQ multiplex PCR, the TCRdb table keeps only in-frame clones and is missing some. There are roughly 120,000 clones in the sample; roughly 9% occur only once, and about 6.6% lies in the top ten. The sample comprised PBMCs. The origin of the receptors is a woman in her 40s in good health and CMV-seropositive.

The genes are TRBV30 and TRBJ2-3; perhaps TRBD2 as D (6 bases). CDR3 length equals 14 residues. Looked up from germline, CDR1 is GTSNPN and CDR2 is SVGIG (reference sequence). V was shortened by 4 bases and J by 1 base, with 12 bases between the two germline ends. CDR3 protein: CAWTPIAGTDTQYF. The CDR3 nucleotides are TGTGCCTGGACCCCGATAGCGGGCACAGATACGCAGTATTTT.

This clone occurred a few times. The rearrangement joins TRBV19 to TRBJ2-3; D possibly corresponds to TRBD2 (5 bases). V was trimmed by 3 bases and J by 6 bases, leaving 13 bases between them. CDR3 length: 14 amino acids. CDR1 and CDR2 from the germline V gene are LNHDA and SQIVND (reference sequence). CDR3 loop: CASSMSLVGDTQYF. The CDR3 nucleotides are TGTGCCAGTAGTATGTCACTAGTCGGGGATACGCAGTATTTT.